These 2 T cell receptor beta chains were all obtained from the same sample, sequenced in a study of response to subunit inactivated influenza vaccine. TCRdb redid the calling of the RT-PCR reads with MiXCR, one entry per CDR3 protein. The sample has under 850,000 distinct CDR3 sequences, approximately 17% seen once. Material: PBMCs from blood, obtained about 5 days after vaccination. The receptors come from a man aged 45 to 65 who received an inactivated influenza vaccine.

This clonotype was observed a handful of times. At one end the junction does not follow the germline gene, possibly because of a read error. The chain uses TRBV6-1 and TRBJ2-2; D not certain. This CDR3 has 15 residues. Germline V gives CDR1 MNHNS, CDR2 SASEGT. CDR3 region: CASREGKSSTGELFF. CDR3 nucleotide sequence: TGTGCCAGCAGGGAAGGGAAATCTTCCACCGGGGAGCTGTTTTTT.

This clonotype was counted once. The chain is built from TRBV5-1 and TRBJ2-3, with 8 nucleotides matching TRBD1. The CDR3 is 16 residues long. The V gene end was trimmed by 3 bases and the J gene end by 6 bases; junction bases not matched to a gene: 12. Germline loops: CDR1 SGHRS, CDR2 YFSETQ. CDR3 sequence reads: CASSSNGQGQADTQYF. The CDR3 DNA reads TGCGCCAGCAGCTCCAACGGACAGGGACAAGCGGATACGCAGTATTTT. The full variable domain, rest sourced from reference TRBV5-1 and TRBJ2-3, is KAGVTQTPRYLIKTRGQQVTLSCSPISGHRSVSWYQQTPGQGLQFLFEYFSETQRNKGNFPGRFSGRQFSNSRSEMNVSTLELGDSALYLCASSSNGQGQADTQYFGPGTRLTVL.